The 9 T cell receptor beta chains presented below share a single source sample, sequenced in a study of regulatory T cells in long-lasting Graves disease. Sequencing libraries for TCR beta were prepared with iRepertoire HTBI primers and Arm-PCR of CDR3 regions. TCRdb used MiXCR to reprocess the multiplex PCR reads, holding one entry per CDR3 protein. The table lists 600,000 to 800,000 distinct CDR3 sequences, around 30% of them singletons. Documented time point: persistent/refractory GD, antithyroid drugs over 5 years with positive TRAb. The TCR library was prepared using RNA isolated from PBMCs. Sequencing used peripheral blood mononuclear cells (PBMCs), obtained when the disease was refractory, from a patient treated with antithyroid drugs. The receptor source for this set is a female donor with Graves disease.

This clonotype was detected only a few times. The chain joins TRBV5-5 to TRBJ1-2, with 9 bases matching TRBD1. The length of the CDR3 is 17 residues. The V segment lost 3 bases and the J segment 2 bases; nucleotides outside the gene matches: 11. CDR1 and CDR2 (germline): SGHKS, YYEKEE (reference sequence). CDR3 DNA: TGTGCCAGCAGCTCTGGGTTCTTAACAGGGGGCAACTATGGCTACACCTTC. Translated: CASSSGFLTGGNYGYTF.

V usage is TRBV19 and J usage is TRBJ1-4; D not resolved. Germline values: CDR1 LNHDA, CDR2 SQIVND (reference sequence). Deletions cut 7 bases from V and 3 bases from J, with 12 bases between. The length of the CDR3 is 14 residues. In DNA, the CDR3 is TGTGCCAGTACCGCCGCGGATGCTAATGAAAAACTGTTTTTT. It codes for CASTAADANEKLFF. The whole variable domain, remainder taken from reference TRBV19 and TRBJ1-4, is DGGITQSPKYLFRKEGQNVTLSCEQNLNHDAMYWYRQDPGQGLRLIYYSQIVNDFQKGDIAEGYSVSREKKESFPLTVTSAQKNPTAFYLCASTAADANEKLFFGSGTQLSVL.

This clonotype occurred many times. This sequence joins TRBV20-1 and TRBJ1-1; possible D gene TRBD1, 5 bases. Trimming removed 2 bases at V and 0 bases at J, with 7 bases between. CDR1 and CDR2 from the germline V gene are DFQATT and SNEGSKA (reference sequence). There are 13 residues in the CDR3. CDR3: CSARHRMNTEAFF. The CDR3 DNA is TGCAGTGCTAGACACAGGATGAACACTGAAGCTTTCTTT.

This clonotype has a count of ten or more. The CDR3 DNA sequence: TGTGCCAGCACCCAACGGACAGGGAGGTTCCGCGAGCAGTACTTC. It encodes CASTQRTGRFREQYF. This rearrangement joins TRBV2 to TRBJ2-7; 8 bases fit TRBD1. Germline assignment: CDR1 SNHLY and CDR2 FYNNEI. With V trimmed by 7 bases and J by 6 bases, 14 bases remained unmatched. The CDR3 consists of 15 residues.

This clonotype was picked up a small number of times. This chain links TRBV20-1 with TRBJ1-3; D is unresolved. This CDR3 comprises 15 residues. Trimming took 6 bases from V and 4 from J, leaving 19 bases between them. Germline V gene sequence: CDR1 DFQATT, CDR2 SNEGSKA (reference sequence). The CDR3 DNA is TGCAGTGCCCACAGCCTTCGGGGAGCCGGAAACACCATATATTTT. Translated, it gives CSAHSLRGAGNTIYF.

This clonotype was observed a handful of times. The CDR3 loop reads CASSLAQGYAEAFF. As DNA, the CDR3 is TGCGCCAGCAGCTTGGCGCAGGGGTACGCTGAAGCTTTCTTT. The chain combines TRBV5-1 with TRBJ1-1; a weak D match, TRBD1 (6 bases). Germline lookup yields CDR1 SGHRS and CDR2 YFSETQ. V dropped 0 bases and J dropped 6 bases, with 12 bases sitting between them. The CDR3 has 14 amino acids.

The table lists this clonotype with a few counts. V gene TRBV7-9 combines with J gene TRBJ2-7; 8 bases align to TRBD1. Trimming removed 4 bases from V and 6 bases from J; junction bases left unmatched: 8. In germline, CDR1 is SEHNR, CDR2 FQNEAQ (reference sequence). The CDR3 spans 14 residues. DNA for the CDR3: TGTGCCAGCAGCTCCGGACAGGGTTGGACCGAGCAGTACTTC. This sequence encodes CASSSGQGWTEQYF.

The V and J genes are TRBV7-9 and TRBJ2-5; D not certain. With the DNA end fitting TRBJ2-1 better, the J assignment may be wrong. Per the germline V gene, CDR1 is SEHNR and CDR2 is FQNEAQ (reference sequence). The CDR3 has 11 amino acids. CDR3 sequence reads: CASSQDVEQFF. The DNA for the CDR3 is TGTGCCAGCAGCCAGGACGTGGAGCAGTTCTTC.

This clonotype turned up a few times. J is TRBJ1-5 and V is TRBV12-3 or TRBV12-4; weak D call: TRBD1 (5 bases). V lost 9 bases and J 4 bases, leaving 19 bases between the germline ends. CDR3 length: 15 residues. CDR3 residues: CASGFVRGENQPQHF. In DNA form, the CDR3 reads TGTGCCAGTGGGTTTGTGAGAGGGGAAAATCAGCCCCAGCATTTT.